The 19 T cell receptor beta chains in this list originate from one sample, sequenced in a study of cytomegalovirus exposure and HLA in healthy donors. PCR involved 60 Vbeta and 13 Jbeta primers. Profiling relied on immunoSEQ multiplex PCR, and the TCRdb table lists in-frame clones only, not all of them. Here the sample spans 180,000 or so clones, almost 80% being singletons. The material sequenced was PBMCs. Source of these receptors: a man between 45 and 60 years old in good health and CMV-seropositive.

The genes are TRBV20-1 and TRBJ1-1; possible D gene TRBD1, 5 bases. V was pared by 8 bases and J by 4 bases, with 8 bases between. The germline CDR1 and CDR2 sequences are DFQATT and SNEGSKA (reference sequence). The CDR3 is 10 amino acids. This chain's CDR3 is CSIGVTEAFF. CDR3 bases: TGCAGTATAGGGGTCACTGAAGCTTTCTTT.

The chain combines TRBV5-1 with TRBJ2-1; maybe TRBD1 (5 bases). The germline V gene encodes CDR1 SGHRS and CDR2 YFSETQ. The V end lost 0 bases, the J end lost 2 bases, and 9 bases lay between the germline ends. This CDR3 is 15 amino acids long. CDR3 sequence: CASSLEGVTYNEQFF. CDR3 DNA: TGCGCCAGCAGCTTGGAAGGGGTAACCTACAATGAGCAGTTCTTC.

This clone was detected a few times. The J gene is TRBJ2-6, the V gene TRBV4-3; D call uncertain. Germline CDR1 LGHNA, CDR2 YSLEER. The V gene lost 1 base and the J gene lost 0 bases, with 7 bases spanning the gap. The CDR3 contains 16 residues. The CDR3 sequence is CASSQAAISGANVLTF. The CDR3 DNA sequence: TGCGCCAGCAGCCAAGCTGCTATCTCTGGGGCCAACGTCCTGACTTTC.

V gene TRBV29-1 combines with J gene TRBJ2-2; D is possibly TRBD2 (6 bases). The germline V and J ends were trimmed by 1 base and 4 bases, with 16 bases remaining between them. This CDR3 has 16 residues. CDR1 and CDR2 (germline): SQVTM, ANQGSEA. In DNA, the CDR3 is TGCAGCGTTGAAGGTCCTGCAGGAGGGTCCACCGGGGAGCTGTTTTTT. Residues: CSVEGPAGGSTGELFF.

The chain is built from TRBV29-1 and TRBJ2-1; D is perhaps TRBD2 (5 bases). V was pared by 7 bases and J by 6 bases, with 22 bases between. The germline V gene encodes CDR1 SQVTM and CDR2 ANQGSEA. CDR3 length: 15 amino acids. In DNA, the CDR3 is TGCAGCGCTAGCCGGGCGAGTCTTGAGGGCAATGAGCAGTTCTTC. Translation gives CSASRASLEGNEQFF.

The chain recombines TRBV19 with TRBJ1-1, with 12 bases that match TRBD1. The CDR3 covers 15 residues. Germline CDR1 is LNHDA and CDR2 is SQIVND (reference sequence). J lost 5 bases, V lost 9 bases, and 10 bases had no gene match. CDR3 bases: TGTGCCAGCCGACTCCGGGACAGGGGGCTGACTGAAGCTTTCTTT. It encodes CASRLRDRGLTEAFF.

The chain uses TRBV6-4 and TRBJ1-6, with D unclear. Trimming removed 0 bases at V and 6 bases at J, with 12 bases between. Germline V lookup: CDR1 MRHNA, CDR2 SNTAGT. The CDR3 is 16 residues long. CDR3 sequence (DNA): TGTGCCAGCAGTGACTCGAAGTCAGGTCCTAATTCACCCCTCCACTTT. This gives the protein CASSDSKSGPNSPLHF.

This chain uses TRBV6-1 with TRBJ1-5; 9 bases map to TRBD1. Germline V CDR1 and CDR2: MNHNS, SASEGT. V lost 8 bases and J lost 6; bases outside the gene matches: 5. The CDR3 runs to 13 residues. The CDR3 region is CASVTGGGQPQHF. In DNA, the CDR3 is TGTGCCAGCGTAACAGGGGGCGGTCAGCCCCAGCATTTT.

V gene TRBV4-1 combines with J gene TRBJ2-2; 7 bases agree with TRBD1. Germline CDR1 is MGHRA and CDR2 is YSYEKL. J gave up 0 bases and V 2 bases, and 6 bases lay outside the gene matches. The CDR3 extends over 17 amino acids. The CDR3 nucleotides are TGCGCCAGCAGCCAACCGGACAGGTTAACGAACACCGGGGAGCTGTTTTTT. The encoded protein is CASSQPDRLTNTGELFF.

This clone appeared a single time. The chain recombines TRBV4-1 with TRBJ2-7, with 9 bases aligning to TRBD1. Germline assignment: CDR1 MGHRA and CDR2 YSYEKL. The V and J ends lost 6 bases and 2 bases, in that order; junction bases with no gene match: 8. The CDR3 sequence is 15 residues long. For the CDR3, the DNA is TGCGCCAGCAGACTCAGACAGGGGGAGGCCTACGAGCAGTACTTC. It codes for CASRLRQGEAYEQYF.

The CDR3 DNA is TGTGCCAGTAGTATCCCCGGGACAGGGCTCAACGAGCAGTACTTC. It yields the protein CASSIPGTGLNEQYF. The chain has TRBV19 and TRBJ2-7; 9 bases are a match to TRBD1. The germline V gene encodes CDR1 LNHDA and CDR2 SQIVND (reference sequence). The trim removed 3 bases at V and 5 bases at J, leaving 8 bases unmatched. This CDR3 is 15 amino acids long.

The table lists this clone with a count of one. The chain uses TRBV5-1 and TRBJ1-1; D perhaps matches TRBD1 (6 bases). With 3 bases removed from V and 8 bases from J, the gap between germline ends came to 11 bases. Germline V CDR1 and CDR2: SGHRS, YFSETQ. CDR3 length: 12 residues. DNA for the CDR3: TGCGCCAGCAGCTCGCAGGGGAAGGAAGCTTTCTTT. It encodes CASSSQGKEAFF.

This chain joins TRBV5-4 and TRBJ2-5; 9 bases are a match to TRBD2. Germline V gene lookup returns CDR1 SGHNT and CDR2 YYREEE (reference sequence). The CDR3 has 17 residues. V was pared by 7 bases and J by 5 bases, with 18 bases of the junction left unmatched. The CDR3 region has the DNA TGTGCCAGCCGGCTCTCCGCGCGGGGGGGCCAGGAGGAGACCCAGTACTTC. This codes for CASRLSARGGQEETQYF.

V gene TRBV28 combines with J gene TRBJ1-1; 8 nucleotides align to TRBD1. CDR1 and CDR2 from the germline V gene are MDHEN and SYDVKM. Germline trimming cut 3 bases from V and 3 bases from J; bases unmatched to any gene: 3. The CDR3 covers 14 residues. The DNA of the CDR3 is TGTGCCAGCAGTTTGACAGGGGAATACACTGAAGCTTTCTTT. Its translation is CASSLTGEYTEAFF. Combining the CDR3 with reference TRBV28 and TRBJ1-1 gives the whole variable domain DVKVTQSSRYLVKRTGEKVFLECVQDMDHENMFWYRQDPGLGLRLIYFSYDVKMKEKGDIPEGYSVSREKKERFSLILESASTNQTSMYLCASSLTGEYTEAFFGQGTRLTVV.

V and J are TRBV6-5 and TRBJ1-5; D not resolved. CDR3 length equals 15 residues. The V end was cut by 8 bases, the J end by 0 bases, with 14 bases between. Germline CDR1 MNHEY, CDR2 SVGAGI. The CDR3 DNA reads as TGTGCCAGCGGCACACACCCGTATAGCAATCAGCCCCAGCATTTT. This sequence encodes CASGTHPYSNQPQHF.

The chain recombines TRBV5-4 with TRBJ2-1; tentative D call: TRBD2 (5 bases). V dropped 1 base and J dropped 14 bases, with 16 bases sitting between them. There are 13 residues in the CDR3. Germline CDR1 reads SGHNT; CDR2 reads YYREEE (reference sequence). The CDR3 DNA sequence: TGTGCCAGCAGCTTGTTTCCCCAAGAGGGTGAGTTCTTC. Its protein product is CASSLFPQEGEFF.

Written as DNA, the CDR3 is TGTGCCAGCAGTCTAGGGACAGGAGATTCACCCCTCCACTTT. Protein sequence: CASSLGTGDSPLHF. The chain combines TRBV28 with TRBJ1-6; 8 nucleotides align to TRBD1. The CDR3 contains 14 residues. After removal of 5 bases from V and 8 bases from J, the junction contained 5 bases not matched to a gene. Germline-derived CDR1 and CDR2 are MDHEN and SYDVKM.

This chain connects TRBV29-1 to TRBJ1-6; perhaps TRBD1 as D (5 bases). CDR1 SQVTM and CDR2 ANQGSEA come from the germline V gene. The CDR3 is made up of 11 amino acids. CDR3 nucleotides: TGCCAAGGGGCGCCAGCTTCACCCCTCCACTTT. Translated, it gives CQGAPASPLHF.

This chain uses TRBV30 with TRBJ2-2; D might be TRBD1 (5 bases). Per germline, CDR1 GTSNPN and CDR2 SVGIG (reference sequence). CDR3 length equals 13 residues. Trimming took 2 bases from V and 5 from J, leaving 9 bases between them. CDR3 nucleotide sequence: TGTGCCTGGAGTAAGGGGCAAACCGGGGAGCTGTTTTTT. Protein: CAWSKGQTGELFF.